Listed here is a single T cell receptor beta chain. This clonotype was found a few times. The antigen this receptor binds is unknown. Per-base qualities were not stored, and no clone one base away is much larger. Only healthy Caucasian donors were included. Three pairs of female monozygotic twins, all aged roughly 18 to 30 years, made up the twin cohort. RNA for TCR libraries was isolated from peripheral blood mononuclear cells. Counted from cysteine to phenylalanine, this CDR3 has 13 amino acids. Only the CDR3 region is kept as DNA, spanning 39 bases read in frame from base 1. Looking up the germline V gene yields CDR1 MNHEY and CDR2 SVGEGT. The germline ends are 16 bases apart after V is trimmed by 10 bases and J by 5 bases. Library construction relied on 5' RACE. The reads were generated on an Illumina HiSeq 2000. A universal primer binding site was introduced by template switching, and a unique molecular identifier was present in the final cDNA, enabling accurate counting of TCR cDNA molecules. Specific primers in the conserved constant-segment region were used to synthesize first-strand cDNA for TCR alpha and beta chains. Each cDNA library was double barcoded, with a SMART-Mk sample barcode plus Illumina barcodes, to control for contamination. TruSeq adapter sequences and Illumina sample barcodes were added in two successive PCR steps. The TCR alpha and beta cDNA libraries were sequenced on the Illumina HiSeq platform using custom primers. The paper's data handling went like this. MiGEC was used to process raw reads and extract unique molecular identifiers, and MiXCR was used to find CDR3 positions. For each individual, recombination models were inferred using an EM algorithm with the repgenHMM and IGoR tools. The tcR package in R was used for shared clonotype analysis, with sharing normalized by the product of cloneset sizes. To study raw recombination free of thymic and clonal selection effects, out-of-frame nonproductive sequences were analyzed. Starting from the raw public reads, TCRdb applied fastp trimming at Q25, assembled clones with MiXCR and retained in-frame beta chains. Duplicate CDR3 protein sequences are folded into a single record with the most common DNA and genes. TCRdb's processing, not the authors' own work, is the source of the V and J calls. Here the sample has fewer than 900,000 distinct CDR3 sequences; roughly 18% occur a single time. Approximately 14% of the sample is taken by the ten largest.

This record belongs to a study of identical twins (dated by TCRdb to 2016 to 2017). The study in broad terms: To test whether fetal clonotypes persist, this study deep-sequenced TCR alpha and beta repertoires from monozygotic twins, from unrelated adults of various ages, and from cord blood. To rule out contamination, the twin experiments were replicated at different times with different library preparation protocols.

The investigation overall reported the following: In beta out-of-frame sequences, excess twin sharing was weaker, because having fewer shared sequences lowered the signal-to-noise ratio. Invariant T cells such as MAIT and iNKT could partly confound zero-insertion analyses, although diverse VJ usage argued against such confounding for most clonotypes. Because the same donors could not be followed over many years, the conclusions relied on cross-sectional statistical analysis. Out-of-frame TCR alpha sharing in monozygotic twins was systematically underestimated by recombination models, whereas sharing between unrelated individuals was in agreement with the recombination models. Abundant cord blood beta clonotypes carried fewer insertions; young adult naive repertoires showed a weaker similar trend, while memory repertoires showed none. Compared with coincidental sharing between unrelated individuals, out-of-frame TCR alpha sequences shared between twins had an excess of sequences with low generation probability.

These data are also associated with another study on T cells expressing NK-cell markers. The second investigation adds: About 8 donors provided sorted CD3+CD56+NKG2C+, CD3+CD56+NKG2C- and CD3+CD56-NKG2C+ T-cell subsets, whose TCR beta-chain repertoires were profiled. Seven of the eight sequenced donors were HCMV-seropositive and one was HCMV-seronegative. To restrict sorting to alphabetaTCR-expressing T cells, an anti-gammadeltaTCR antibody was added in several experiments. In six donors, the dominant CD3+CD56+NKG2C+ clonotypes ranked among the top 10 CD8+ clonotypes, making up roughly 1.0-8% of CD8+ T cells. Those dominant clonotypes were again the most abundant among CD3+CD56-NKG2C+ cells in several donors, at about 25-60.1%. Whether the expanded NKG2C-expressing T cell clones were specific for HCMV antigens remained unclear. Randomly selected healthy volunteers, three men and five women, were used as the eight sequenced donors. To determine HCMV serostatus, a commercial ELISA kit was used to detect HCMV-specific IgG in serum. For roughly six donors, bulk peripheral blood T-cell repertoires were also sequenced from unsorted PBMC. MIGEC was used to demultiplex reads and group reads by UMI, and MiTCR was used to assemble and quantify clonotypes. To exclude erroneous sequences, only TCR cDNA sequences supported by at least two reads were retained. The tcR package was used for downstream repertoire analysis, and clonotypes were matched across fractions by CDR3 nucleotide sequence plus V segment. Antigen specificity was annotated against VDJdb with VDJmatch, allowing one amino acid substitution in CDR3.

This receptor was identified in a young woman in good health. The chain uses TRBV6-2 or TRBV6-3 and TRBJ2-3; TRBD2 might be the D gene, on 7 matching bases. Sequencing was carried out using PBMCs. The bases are TGTGCCACCACGGGGGGCCCAGGAGATACGCAGTATTTT. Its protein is CATTGGPGDTQYF.